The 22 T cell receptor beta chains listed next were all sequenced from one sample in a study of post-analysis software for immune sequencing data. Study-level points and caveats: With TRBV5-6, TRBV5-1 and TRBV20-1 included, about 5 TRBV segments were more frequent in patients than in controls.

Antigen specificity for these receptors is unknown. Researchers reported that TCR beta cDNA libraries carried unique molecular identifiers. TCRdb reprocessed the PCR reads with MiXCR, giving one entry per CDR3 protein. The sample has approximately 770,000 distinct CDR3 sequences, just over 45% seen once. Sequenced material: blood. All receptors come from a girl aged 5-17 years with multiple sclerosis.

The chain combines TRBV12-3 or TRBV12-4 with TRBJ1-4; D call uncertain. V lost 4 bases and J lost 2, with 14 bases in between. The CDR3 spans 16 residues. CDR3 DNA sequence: TGTGCCAGCAGTTCAAACACGGGAAGCACTAATGAAAAACTGTTTTTT. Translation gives CASSSNTGSTNEKLFF.

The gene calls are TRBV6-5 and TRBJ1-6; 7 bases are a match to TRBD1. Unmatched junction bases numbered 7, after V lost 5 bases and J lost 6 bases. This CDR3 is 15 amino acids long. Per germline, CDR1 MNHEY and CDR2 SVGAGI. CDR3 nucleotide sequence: TGTGCCAGCAGTCGCGACAGGGAGCTTAATTCACCCCTCCACTTT. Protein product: CASSRDRELNSPLHF.

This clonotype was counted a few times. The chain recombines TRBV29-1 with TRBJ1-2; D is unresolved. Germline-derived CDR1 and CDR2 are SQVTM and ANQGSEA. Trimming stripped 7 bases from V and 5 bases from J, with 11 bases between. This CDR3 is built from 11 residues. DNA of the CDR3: TGCAGCGCCGGAGTGGGGTATGGCTACACCTTC. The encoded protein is CSAGVGYGYTF.

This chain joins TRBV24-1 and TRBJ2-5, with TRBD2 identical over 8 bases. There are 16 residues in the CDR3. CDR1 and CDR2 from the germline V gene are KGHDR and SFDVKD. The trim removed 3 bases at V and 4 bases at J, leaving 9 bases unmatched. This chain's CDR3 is CATSDPKGLAGETQYF. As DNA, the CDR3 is TGTGCCACCAGTGATCCGAAGGGTCTAGCGGGAGAGACCCAGTACTTC.

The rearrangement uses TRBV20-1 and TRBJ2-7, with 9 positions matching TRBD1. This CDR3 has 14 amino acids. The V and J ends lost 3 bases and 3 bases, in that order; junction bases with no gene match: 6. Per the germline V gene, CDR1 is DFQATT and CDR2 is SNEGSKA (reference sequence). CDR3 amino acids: CSASSGTGLYEQYF. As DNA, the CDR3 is TGCAGTGCTAGCTCCGGGACAGGGCTCTACGAGCAGTACTTC.

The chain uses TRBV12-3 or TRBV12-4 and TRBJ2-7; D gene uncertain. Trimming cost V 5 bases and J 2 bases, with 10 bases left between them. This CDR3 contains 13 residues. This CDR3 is CASSLFGAYEQYF. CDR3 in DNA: TGTGCCAGCAGTCTTTTCGGAGCCTACGAGCAGTACTTC.

The CDR3 reads CASSQDSDRGHGTGELFF. The CDR3 DNA follows: TGTGCCAGCAGCCAAGATTCGGACAGGGGGCACGGCACCGGGGAGCTGTTTTTT. The genes are TRBV4-2 and TRBJ2-2; 11 bases map to TRBD1. The junction had 7 bases not matched to a gene; V was cut back by 0 bases and J by 4 bases. This CDR3 comprises 18 residues. Per the germline V gene, CDR1 is LGHNA and CDR2 is YNFKEQ.

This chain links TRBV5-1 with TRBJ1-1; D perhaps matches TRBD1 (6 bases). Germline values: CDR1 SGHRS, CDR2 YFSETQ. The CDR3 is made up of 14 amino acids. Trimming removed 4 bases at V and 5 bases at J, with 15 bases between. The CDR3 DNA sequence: TGCGCCAGCAGCCGGGGACACCCGGATACTGAAGCTTTCTTT. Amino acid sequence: CASSRGHPDTEAFF.

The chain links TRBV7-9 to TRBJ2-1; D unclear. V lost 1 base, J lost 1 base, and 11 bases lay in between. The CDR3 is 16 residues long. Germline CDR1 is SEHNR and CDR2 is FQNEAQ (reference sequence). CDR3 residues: CASSLGASRSYNEQFF. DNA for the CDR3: TGTGCCAGCAGCTTAGGGGCTTCACGTTCCTACAATGAGCAGTTCTTC.

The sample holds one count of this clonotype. CDR3 sequence reads: CASSPAAVDQPQHF. The CDR3 DNA sequence: TGTGCCAGCAGCCCTGCGGCAGTCGATCAGCCCCAGCATTTT. The genes are TRBV9 and TRBJ1-5; D remains unclear. Trimming took off 4 bases at V and 5 bases at J, with 13 bases between the two ends. This CDR3 is built from 14 residues. Germline CDR1 and CDR2: SGDLS and YYNGEE.

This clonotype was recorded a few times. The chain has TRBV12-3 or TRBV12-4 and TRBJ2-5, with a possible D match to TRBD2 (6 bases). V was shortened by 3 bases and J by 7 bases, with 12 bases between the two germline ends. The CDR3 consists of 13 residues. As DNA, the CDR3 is TGTGCCAGCAGTTTCGGGACTTGGGGGACCCAGTACTTC. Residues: CASSFGTWGTQYF.

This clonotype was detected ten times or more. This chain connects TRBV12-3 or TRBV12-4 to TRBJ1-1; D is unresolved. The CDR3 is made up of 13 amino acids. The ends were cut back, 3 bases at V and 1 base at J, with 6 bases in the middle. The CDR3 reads CASSLGPNTEAFF. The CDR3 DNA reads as TGTGCCAGCAGTTTGGGTCCGAACACTGAAGCTTTCTTT.

For the CDR3, the DNA is TGCAGTGCTATCGGGACAGGGTTAATGAAACCGTGGGGCGAGCAGTACTTC. Protein product: CSAIGTGLMKPWGEQYF. The V gene is TRBV20-1, the J gene TRBJ2-5; 9 bases line up with TRBD1. Gene TRBJ2-7 matches the end of the DNA better, so the J call may be wrong. Germline CDR1 and CDR2: DFQATT and SNEGSKA (reference sequence). The CDR3 loop spans 17 amino acids.

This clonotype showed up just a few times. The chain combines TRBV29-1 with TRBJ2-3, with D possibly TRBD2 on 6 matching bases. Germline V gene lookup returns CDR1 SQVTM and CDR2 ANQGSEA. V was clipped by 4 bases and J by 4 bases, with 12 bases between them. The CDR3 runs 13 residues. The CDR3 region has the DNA TGCAGCGTTGGGACCTCGGGGGCAGATACGCAGTATTTT. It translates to CSVGTSGADTQYF.

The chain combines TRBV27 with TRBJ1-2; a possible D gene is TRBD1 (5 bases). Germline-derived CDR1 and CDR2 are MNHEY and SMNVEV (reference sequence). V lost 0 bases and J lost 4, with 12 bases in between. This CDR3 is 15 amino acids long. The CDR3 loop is CASSLSTDRVYGYTF. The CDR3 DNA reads TGTGCCAGCAGTTTATCTACCGACAGAGTCTATGGCTACACCTTC.

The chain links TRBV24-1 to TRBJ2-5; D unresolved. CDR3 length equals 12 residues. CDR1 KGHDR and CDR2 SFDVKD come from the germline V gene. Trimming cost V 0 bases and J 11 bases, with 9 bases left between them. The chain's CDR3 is CATSDLDREQYF. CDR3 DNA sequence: TGTGCCACCAGTGATTTGGACCGTGAGCAGTACTTC.

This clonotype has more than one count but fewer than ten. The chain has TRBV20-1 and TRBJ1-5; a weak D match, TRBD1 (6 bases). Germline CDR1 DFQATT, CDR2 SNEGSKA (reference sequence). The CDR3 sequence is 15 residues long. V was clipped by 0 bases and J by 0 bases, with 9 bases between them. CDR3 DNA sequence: TGCAGTGCTAGAGATCGGACAGTTAGCAATCAGCCCCAGCATTTT. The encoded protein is CSARDRTVSNQPQHF.

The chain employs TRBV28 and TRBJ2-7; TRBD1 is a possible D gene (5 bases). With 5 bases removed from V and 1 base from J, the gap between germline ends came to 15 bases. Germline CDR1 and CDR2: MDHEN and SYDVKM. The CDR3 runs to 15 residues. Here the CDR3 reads CASSQPKGLSYEQYF. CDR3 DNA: TGTGCCAGCAGTCAACCCAAGGGGCTATCCTACGAGCAGTACTTC.

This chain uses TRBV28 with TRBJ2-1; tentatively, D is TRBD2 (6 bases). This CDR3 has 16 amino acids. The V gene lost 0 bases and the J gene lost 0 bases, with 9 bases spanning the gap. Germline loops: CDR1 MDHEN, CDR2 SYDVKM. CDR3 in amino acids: CASSLWLGSSYNEQFF. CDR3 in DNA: TGTGCCAGCAGTTTATGGCTCGGGAGCTCCTACAATGAGCAGTTCTTC.

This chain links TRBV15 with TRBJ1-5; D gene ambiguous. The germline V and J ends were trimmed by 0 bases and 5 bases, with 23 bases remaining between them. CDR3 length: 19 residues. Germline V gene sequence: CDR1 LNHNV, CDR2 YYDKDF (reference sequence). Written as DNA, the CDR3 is TGTGCCACCAGCAGAGATGGCGAGATGGCAGGTGAGGAGTATCAGCCCCAGCATTTT. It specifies CATSRDGEMAGEEYQPQHF.

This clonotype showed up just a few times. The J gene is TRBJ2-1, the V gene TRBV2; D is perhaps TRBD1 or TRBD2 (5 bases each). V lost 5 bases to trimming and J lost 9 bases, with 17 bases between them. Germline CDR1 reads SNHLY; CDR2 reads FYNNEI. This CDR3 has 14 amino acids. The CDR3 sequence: CASSTGRDRGEQFF. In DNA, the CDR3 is TGTGCCAGCAGTACGGGACGAGACCGGGGTGAGCAGTTCTTC.

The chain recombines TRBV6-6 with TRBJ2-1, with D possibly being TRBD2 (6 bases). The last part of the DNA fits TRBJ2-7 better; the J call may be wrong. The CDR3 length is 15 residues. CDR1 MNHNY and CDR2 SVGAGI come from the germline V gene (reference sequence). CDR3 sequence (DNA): TGTGCCAGCAGTTACCCCGGGAGTAACTACAATGAGCAGTACTTC. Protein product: CASSYPGSNYNEQYF.